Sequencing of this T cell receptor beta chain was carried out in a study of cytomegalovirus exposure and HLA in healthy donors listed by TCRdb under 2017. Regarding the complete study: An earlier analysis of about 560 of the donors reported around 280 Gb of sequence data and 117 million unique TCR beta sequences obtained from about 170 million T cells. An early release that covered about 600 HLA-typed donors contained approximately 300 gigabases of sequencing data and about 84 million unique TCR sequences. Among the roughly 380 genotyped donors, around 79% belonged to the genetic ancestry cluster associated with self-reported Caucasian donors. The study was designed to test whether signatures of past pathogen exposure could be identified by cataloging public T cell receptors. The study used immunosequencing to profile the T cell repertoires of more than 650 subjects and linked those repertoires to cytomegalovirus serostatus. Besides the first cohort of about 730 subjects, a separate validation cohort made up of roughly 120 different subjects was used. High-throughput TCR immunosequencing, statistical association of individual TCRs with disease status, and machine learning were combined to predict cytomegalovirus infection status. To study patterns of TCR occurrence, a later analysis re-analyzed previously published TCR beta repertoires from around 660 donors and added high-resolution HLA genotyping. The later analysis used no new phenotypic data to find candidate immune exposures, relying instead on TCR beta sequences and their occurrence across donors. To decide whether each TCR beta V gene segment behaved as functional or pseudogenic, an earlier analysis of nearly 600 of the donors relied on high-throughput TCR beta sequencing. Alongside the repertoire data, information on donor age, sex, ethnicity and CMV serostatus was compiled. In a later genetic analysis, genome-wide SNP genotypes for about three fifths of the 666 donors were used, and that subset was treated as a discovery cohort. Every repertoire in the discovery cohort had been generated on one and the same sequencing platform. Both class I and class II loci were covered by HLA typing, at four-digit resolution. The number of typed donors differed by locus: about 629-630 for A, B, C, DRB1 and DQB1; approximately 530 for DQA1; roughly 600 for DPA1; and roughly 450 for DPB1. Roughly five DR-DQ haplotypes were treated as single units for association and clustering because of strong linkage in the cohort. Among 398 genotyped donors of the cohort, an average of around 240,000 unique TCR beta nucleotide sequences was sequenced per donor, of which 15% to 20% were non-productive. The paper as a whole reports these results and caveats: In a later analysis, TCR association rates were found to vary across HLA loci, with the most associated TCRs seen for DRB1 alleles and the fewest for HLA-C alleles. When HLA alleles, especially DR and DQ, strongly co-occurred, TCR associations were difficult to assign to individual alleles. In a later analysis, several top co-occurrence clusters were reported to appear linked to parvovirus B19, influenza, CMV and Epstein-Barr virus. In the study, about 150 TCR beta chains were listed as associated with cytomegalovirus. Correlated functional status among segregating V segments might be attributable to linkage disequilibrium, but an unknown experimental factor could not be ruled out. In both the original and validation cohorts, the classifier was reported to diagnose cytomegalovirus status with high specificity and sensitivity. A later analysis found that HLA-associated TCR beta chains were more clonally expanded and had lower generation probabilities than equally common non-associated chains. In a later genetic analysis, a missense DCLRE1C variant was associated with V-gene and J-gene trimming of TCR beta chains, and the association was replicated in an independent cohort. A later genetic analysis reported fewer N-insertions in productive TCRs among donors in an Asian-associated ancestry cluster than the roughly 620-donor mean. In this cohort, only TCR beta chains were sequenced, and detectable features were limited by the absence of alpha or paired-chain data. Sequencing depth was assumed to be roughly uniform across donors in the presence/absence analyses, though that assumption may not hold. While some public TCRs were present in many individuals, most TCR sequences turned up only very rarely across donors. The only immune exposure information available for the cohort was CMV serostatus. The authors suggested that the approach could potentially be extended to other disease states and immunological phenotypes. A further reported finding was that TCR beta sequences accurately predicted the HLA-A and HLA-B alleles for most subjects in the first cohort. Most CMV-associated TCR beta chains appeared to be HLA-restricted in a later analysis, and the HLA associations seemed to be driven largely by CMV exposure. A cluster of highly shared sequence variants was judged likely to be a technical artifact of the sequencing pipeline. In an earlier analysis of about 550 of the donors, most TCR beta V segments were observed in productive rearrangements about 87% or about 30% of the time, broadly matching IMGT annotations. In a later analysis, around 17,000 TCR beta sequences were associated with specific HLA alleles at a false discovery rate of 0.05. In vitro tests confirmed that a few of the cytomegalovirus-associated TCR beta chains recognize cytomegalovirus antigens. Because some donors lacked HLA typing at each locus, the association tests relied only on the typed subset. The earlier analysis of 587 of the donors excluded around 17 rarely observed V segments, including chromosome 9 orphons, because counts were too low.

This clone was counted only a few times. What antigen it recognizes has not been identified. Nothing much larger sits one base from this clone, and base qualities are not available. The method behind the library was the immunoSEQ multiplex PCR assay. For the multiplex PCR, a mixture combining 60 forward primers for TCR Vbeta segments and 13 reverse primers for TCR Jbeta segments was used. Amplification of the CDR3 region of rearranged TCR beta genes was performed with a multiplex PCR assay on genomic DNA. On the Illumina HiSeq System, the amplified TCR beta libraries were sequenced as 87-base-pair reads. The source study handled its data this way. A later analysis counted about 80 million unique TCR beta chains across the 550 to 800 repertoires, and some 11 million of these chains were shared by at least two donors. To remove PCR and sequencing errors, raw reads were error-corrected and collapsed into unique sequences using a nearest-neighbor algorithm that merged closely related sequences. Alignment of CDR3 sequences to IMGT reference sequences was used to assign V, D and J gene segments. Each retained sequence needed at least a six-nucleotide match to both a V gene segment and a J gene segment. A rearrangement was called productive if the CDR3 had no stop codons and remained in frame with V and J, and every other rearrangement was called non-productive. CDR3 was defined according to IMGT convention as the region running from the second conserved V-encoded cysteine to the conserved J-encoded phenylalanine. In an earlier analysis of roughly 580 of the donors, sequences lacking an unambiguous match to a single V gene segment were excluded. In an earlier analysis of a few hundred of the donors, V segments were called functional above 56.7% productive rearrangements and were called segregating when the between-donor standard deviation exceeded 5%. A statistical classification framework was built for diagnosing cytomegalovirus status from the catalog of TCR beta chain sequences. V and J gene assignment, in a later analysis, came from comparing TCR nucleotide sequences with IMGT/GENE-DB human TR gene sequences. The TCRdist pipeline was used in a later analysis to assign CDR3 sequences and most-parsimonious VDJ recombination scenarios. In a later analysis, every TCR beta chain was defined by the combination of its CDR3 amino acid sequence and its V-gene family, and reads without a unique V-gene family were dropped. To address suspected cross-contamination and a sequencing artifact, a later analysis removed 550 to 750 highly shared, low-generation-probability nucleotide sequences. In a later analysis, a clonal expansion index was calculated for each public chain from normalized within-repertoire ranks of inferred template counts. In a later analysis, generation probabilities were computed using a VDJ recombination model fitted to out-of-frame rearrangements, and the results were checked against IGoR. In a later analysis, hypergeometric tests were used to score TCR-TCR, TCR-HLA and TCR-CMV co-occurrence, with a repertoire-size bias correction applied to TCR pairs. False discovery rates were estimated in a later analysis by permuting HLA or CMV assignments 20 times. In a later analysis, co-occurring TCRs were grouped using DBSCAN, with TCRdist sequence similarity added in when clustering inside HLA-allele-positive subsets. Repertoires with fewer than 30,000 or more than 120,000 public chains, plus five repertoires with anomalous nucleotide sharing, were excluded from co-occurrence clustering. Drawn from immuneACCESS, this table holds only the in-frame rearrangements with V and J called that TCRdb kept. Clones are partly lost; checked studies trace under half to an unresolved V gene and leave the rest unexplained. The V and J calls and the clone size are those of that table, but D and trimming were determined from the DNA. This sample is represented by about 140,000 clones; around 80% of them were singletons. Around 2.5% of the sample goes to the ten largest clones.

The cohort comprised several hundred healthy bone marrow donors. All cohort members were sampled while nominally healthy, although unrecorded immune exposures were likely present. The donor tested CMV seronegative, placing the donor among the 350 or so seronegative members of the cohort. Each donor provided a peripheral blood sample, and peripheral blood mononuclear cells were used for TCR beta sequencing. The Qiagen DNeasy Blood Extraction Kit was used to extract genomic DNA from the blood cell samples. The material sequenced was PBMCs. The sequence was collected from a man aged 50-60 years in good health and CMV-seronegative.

At the DNA level, the sequence is TGCGCCAGCAGCTTTGATAGCGACGTCTCCTACGAGCAGTACTTC. The encoded protein is CASSFDSDVSYEQYF. The chain is made from TRBV5-1 and TRBJ2-7; TRBD2 is a weak D gene call, 5 bases matching. Measured from the cysteine to the phenylalanine, the CDR3 is 15 residues long. Of all the DNA, just the CDR3 is kept, 45 bases in frame from base 1. V loses 2 bases of germline sequence and J loses 0 bases, and the interval between the two ends is 12 bases. The germline V gene specifies SGHRS as CDR1 and YFSETQ as CDR2.